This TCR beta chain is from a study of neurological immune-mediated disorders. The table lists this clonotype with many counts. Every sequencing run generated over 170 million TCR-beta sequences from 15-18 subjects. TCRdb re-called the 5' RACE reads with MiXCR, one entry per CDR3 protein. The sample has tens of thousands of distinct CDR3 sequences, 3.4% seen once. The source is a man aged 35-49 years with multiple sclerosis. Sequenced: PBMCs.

Written as DNA, the CDR3 is TGTGCCAGCAGCCCCCAGGGAGGTCGTGTTGGCTACACCTTC. Protein: CASSPQGGRVGYTF. This chain joins TRBV6-5 and TRBJ1-2, with D tentatively TRBD1 (5 bases). Germline values: CDR1 MNHEY, CDR2 SVGAGI. Deletions cut 6 bases from V and 7 bases from J, with 18 bases between. CDR3 length equals 14 residues.